The entry below gives a single TCR beta chain sequence along with its context. As yet, its antigen is unknown. The method was immunoSEQ multiplex PCR; TCRdb's version includes in-frame clones alone and lacks a portion of them. The data contain about 3,000 clones, under 55% of them seen just once; the ten biggest clones take up 19%. This entry belongs to a study of tumor-infiltrating lymphocytes in localized non-small cell lung cancer. Study at large: Several tumor histologies, both smoking statuses, and some post-neoadjuvant chemotherapy samples were included. Study-wide points: T-cell fraction did not differ between immunotypes IM1 and IM2.

Germline V gives CDR1 GTSNPN, CDR2 SVGIG (reference sequence). Between the trimmed V and J ends, which lost 2 bases and 4 bases, there was a span of 12 bases. This CDR3 has 13 residues. The gene calls are TRBV30 and TRBJ2-7; D is perhaps TRBD1 or TRBD2 (6 bases each). This sequence was found in a human donor with non-small cell lung cancer. What was sequenced was uninvolved lung tissue not adjacent to the tumor. The CDR3 DNA reads as TGTGCCTGGAGTCAAGGAGGGGGATACGAGCAGTACTTC. Protein product: CAWSQGGGYEQYF.